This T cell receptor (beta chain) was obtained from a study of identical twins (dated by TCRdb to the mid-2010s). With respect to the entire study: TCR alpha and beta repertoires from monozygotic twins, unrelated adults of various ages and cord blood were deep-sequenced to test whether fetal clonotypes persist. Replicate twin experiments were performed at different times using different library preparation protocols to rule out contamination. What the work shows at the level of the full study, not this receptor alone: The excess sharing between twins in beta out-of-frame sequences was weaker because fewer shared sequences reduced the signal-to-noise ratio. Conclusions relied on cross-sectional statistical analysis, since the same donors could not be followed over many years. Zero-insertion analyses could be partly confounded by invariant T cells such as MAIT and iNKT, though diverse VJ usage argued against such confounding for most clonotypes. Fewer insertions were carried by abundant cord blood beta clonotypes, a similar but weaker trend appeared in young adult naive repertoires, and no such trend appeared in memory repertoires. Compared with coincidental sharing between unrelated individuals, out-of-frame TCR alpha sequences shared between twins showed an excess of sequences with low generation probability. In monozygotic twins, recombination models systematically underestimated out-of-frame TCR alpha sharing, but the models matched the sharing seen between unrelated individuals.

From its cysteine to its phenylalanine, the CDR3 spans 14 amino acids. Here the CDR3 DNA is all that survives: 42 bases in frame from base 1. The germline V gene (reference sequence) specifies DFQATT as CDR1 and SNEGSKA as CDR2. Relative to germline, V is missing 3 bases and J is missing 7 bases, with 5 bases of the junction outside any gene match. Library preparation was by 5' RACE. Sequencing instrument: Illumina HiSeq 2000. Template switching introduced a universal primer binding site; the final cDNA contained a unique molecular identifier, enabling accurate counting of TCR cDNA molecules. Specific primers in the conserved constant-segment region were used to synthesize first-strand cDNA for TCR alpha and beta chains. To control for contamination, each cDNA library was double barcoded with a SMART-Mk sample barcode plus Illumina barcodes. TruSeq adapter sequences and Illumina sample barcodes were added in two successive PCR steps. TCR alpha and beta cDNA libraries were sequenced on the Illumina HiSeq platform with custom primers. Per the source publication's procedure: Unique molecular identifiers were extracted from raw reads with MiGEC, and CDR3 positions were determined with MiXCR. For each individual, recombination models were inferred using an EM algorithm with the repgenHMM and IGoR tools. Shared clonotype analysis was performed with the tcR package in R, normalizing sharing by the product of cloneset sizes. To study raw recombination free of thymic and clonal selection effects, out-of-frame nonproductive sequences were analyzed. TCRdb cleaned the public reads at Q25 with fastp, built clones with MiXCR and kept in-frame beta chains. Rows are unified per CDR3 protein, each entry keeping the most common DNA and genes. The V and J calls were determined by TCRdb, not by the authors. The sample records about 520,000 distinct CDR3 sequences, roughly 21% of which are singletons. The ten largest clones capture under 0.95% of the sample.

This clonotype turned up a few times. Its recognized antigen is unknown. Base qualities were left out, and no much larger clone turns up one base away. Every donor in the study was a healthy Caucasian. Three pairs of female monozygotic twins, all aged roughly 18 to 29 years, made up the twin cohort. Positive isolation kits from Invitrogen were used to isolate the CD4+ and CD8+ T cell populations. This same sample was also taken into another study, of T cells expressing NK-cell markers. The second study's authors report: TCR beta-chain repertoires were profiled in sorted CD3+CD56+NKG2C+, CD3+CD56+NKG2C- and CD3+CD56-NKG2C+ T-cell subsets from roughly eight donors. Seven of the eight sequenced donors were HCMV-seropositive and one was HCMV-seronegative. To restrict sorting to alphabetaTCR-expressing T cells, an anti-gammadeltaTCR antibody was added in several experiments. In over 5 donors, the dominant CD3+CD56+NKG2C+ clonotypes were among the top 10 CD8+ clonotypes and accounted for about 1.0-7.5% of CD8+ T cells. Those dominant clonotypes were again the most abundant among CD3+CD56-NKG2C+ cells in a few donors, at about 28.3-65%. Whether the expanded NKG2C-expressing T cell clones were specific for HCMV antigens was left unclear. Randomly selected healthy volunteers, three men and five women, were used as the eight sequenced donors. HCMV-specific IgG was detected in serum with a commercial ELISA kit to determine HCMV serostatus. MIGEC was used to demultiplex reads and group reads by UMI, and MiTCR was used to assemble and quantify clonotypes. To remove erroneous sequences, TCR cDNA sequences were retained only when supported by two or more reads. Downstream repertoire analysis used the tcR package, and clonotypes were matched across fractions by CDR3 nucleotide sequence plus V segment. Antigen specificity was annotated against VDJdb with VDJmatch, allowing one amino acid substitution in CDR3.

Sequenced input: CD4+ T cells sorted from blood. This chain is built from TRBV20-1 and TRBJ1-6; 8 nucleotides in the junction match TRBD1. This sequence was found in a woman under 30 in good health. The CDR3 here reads CSASPTGANSPLHF. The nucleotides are TGCAGTGCTAGTCCGACAGGGGCCAATTCACCCCTCCACTTT.